The present entry profiles one T cell receptor beta chain with its context. These data originate in a study of shared clonotypes between healthy human individuals. Profiled with immunoSEQ multiplex PCR; TCRdb holds only in-frame clones, not every one. The data show more than 1,200,000 clones, with approximately 98.5% seen just once and around 0.33% held by the top ten. The germline gives CDR1 KGHSH, CDR2 LQKENI. This CDR3 contains 15 residues. After removal of 5 bases from V and 2 bases from J, the junction contained 2 bases not matched to a gene. Sequenced: naive CD4+ T cells sorted from blood. Subset in this sample: CD45RA+ positively selected. The rearrangement uses TRBV18 and TRBJ1-5; 11 bases align to TRBD1. The sequence derives from a man aged 30-40 years in good health. The DNA for the CDR3 is TGTGCCAGCTCAGCGGGACAGGGGGGCAATCAGCCCCAGCATTTT. It encodes CASSAGQGGNQPQHF.